These T cell receptor beta chains were read from a single sample in a study of T cell responses to AZD1222 COVID-19 vaccine. Some clones are missing from TCRdb's copy, which holds only in-frame ones; the method was immunoSEQ multiplex PCR. The table shows 95,000 to 150,000 clones, with roughly nine tenths occurring only once. The sequencing used peripheral blood, collected on day 0 of AZD1222 vaccination. These receptors all stem from an adult in good health. Both conserved end residues are part of each CDR3. A D gene is named only where the DNA matches it firmly. Rows may omit the clone size; those that give it use once, few, many or a size class.

D gene: TRBD2; clone size: NA; V gene: TRBV20-1; J gene: TRBJ2-1; CDR3 DNA: TGCAGTGCTAGTCGTGGCGGGAGGGAATACAATGAGCAGTTCTTC; CDR3 protein: CSASRGGREYNEQFF
D gene: NA; clone size: NA; V gene: TRBV21-1; J gene: TRBJ2-6; CDR3 DNA: TGTGCCAGCAGCAGGGAGGCTGGGGCCAACGTCCTGACTTTC; CDR3 protein: CASSREAGANVLTF
D gene: TRBD1; clone size: NA; V gene: TRBV18; J gene: TRBJ1-1; CDR3 DNA: TGTGCCAGCTCACCACAAAGACAGGGAATAGGGATGAACACTGAAGCTTTCTTT; CDR3 protein: CASSPQRQGIGMNTEAFF
D gene: TRBD2; clone size: NA; V gene: TRBV19; J gene: TRBJ2-6; CDR3 DNA: TGTGCCAGTACCCTAGCGGGGGACCTCTCTGGGGCCAACGTCCTGACTTTC; CDR3 protein: CASTLAGDLSGANVLTF
D gene: TRBD2; clone size: NA; V gene: TRBV5-1; J gene: TRBJ2-1; CDR3 DNA: TGCGCCAGCAGCTTGGGACTAGCGGGAGTCCACAATGAGCAGTTCTTC; CDR3 protein: CASSLGLAGVHNEQFF
D gene: NA; clone size: NA; V gene: TRBV7-9; J gene: TRBJ1-3; CDR3 DNA: TGTGCCAGCAGCTTAGCAGCCCTTCTCTTCGGAAACACCATATATTTT; CDR3 protein: CASSLAALLFGNTIYF
D gene: TRBD1; clone size: NA; V gene: TRBV18; J gene: TRBJ1-4; CDR3 DNA: TGTGCCAGCTCACCCGCCGACAGGGAGGGACGAAAACTGTTTTTT; CDR3 protein: CASSPADREGRKLFF
D gene: NA; clone size: NA; V gene: TRBV10-2; J gene: TRBJ2-5; CDR3 DNA: TGCGCCAGCCATCAAGGAAATACTAGCCCAGAGACCCAGTACTTC; CDR3 protein: CASHQGNTSPETQYF
D gene: TRBD1; clone size: NA; V gene: TRBV30; J gene: TRBJ1-2; CDR3 DNA: TGTGCCTGGAGAGAGACAGGGATCAACTATGGCTACACCTTC; CDR3 protein: CAWRETGINYGYTF
D gene: NA; clone size: NA; V gene: TRBV9; J gene: TRBJ1-2; CDR3 DNA: TGTGCCAGCAGCGAGACCCCGACAGTCCGCTATGGCTACACCTTC; CDR3 protein: CASSETPTVRYGYTF
D gene: NA; clone size: NA; V gene: TRBV5-6; J gene: TRBJ1-1; CDR3 DNA: TGTGCCAGCAGCTTGCCGTATGCGACTGAAGCTTTCTTT; CDR3 protein: CASSLPYATEAFF
D gene: NA; clone size: NA; V gene: TRBV5-1; J gene: TRBJ1-2; CDR3 DNA: TGCGCCAGCAGCTTGGCCTTGAGTTCCTATGGCTACACCTTC; CDR3 protein: CASSLALSSYGYTF
D gene: NA; clone size: NA; V gene: TRBV6-5; J gene: TRBJ1-1; CDR3 DNA: TGTGCCAGCAAAATGAACACTGAAGCTTTCTTT; CDR3 protein: CASKMNTEAFF
D gene: TRBD1; clone size: NA; V gene: TRBV5-4; J gene: TRBJ1-1; CDR3 DNA: TGTGCCAGCAACTACCTTCAGGGGGAGGCTTTCTTT; CDR3 protein: CASNYLQGEAFF
D gene: NA; clone size: NA; V gene: TRBV6-5; J gene: TRBJ1-1; CDR3 DNA: TGTGCCAGCCGGGACTTGAACACTGAAGCTTTCTTT; CDR3 protein: CASRDLNTEAFF
D gene: TRBD1; clone size: few; V gene: TRBV6-5; J gene: TRBJ1-5; CDR3 DNA: TGTGCCAGCAGCAGGGACAGGTACAATCAGCCCCAGCATTTT; CDR3 protein: CASSRDRYNQPQHF
D gene: NA; clone size: NA; V gene: TRBV5-8; J gene: TRBJ1-2; CDR3 DNA: TGTGCCAGCAGCTTTGGTGGAGGGTTTAACTATGGCTACACCTTC; CDR3 protein: CASSFGGGFNYGYTF
D gene: NA; clone size: NA; V gene: TRBV2; J gene: TRBJ2-5; CDR3 DNA: TGTGCCAGCAGTGACCAAGAGACCCAGTACTTC; CDR3 protein: CASSDQETQYF
D gene: TRBD2; clone size: NA; V gene: TRBV30; J gene: TRBJ2-1; CDR3 DNA: TGTGCCTGGAGTGTCTTAGCGGGGGATTTTATCTACAATGAGCAGTTCTTC; CDR3 protein: CAWSVLAGDFIYNEQFF
D gene: NA; clone size: NA; V gene: TRBV5-1; J gene: TRBJ2-1; CDR3 DNA: TGCGCCAGCAGTTCCCGGGTCCTCCTCTCCTACAATGAGCAGTTCTTC; CDR3 protein: CASSSRVLLSYNEQFF
D gene: NA; clone size: NA; V gene: TRBV2; J gene: TRBJ1-2; CDR3 DNA: TGTGCCAGTCTACTAAGGTGGCTGACAGCGAACTATGGCTACACCTTC; CDR3 protein: CASLLRWLTANYGYTF
D gene: NA; clone size: NA; V gene: TRBV6-5; J gene: TRBJ1-3; CDR3 DNA: TGTGCCAGCAGTCACCCCCCGCAGGGAAACACCATATATTTT; CDR3 protein: CASSHPPQGNTIYF
D gene: TRBD1; clone size: NA; V gene: TRBV30; J gene: TRBJ1-6; CDR3 DNA: TGTGCCTGGAGCGTCTCCGGGACAGGGGTTTTTATGAATTCACCCCTCCACTTT; CDR3 protein: CAWSVSGTGVFMNSPLHF
D gene: NA; clone size: NA; V gene: TRBV19; J gene: TRBJ1-1; CDR3 DNA: TGTGCCAGTAGTATAGGGTGGAGGAACACTGAAGCTTTCTTT; CDR3 protein: CASSIGWRNTEAFF
D gene: NA; clone size: NA; V gene: TRBV10-3; J gene: TRBJ1-3; CDR3 DNA: TGTGCCATCAGTTCGACCTTAGACAGCACTGGAAACACCATATATTTT; CDR3 protein: CAISSTLDSTGNTIYF
D gene: NA; clone size: NA; V gene: TRBV7-2; J gene: TRBJ2-5; CDR3 DNA: TGTGCCAGCAGCTCCCTCGGATTCCAAGAGACCCAGTACTTC; CDR3 protein: CASSSLGFQETQYF
D gene: NA; clone size: NA; V gene: TRBV5-1; J gene: TRBJ1-1; CDR3 DNA: TGCGCCAGCAGCTTGATCGGGGTGGAAGGGAACACTGAAGCTTTCTTT; CDR3 protein: CASSLIGVEGNTEAFF
D gene: TRBD1; clone size: NA; V gene: TRBV10-3; J gene: TRBJ1-1; CDR3 DNA: TGTGCCGCCAGAGCGGACAGGGGTCGGGCCACTGAAGCTTTCTTT; CDR3 protein: CAARADRGRATEAFF